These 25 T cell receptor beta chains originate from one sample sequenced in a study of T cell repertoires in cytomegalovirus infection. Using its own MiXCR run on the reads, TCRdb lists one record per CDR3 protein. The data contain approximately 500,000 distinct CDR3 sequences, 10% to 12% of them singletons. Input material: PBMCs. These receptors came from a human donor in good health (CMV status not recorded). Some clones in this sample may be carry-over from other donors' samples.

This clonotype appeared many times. DNA of the CDR3: TGTGCCAGCAGTTTAGGGGGCTCCTACAATGAGCAGTTCTTC. It yields the protein CASSLGGSYNEQFF. The chain links TRBV28 to TRBJ2-1, with D perhaps TRBD1 or TRBD2 (5 bases each). CDR1 is MDHEN and CDR2 is SYDVKM in the germline V gene. The CDR3 is made up of 14 amino acids. Trimming removed 2 bases at V and 0 bases at J, with 5 bases between.

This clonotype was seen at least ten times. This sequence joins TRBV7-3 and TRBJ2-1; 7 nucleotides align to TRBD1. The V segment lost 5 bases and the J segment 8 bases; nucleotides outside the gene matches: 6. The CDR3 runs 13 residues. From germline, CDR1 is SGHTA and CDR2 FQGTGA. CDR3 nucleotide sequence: TGTGCCAGCAGCCCGGGACAGCCTGATGAGCAGTTCTTC. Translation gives CASSPGQPDEQFF.

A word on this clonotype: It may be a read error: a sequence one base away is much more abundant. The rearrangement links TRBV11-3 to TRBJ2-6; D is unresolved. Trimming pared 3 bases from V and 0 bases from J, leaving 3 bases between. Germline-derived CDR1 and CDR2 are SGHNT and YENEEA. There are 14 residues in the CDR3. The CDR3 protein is CASSLHSGANVLTF. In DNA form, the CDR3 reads TGTGCCAGCAGCTTGCACTCTGGGGCCAACGTCCTGACTTTC.

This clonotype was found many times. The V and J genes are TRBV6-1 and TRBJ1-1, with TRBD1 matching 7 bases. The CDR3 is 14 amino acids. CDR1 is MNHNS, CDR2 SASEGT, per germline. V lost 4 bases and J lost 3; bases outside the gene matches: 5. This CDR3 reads CASSVGTVYTEAFF. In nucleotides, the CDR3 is TGTGCCAGCAGTGTCGGGACAGTTTACACTGAAGCTTTCTTT.

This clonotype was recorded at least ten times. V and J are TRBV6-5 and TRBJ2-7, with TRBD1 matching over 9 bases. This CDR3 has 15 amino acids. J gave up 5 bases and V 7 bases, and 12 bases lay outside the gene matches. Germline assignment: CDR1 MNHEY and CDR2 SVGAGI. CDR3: CASKFRPDRGHEQYF. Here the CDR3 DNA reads TGTGCCAGCAAATTCCGTCCGGACAGGGGCCACGAGCAGTACTTC.

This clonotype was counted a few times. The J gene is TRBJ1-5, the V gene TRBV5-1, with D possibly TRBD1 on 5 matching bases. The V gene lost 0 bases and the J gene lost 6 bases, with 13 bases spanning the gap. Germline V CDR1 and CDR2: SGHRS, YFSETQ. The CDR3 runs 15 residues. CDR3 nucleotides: TGCGCCAGCAGCTTGGGTGTGGGGCAGGGTCAGCCCCAGCATTTT. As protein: CASSLGVGQGQPQHF.

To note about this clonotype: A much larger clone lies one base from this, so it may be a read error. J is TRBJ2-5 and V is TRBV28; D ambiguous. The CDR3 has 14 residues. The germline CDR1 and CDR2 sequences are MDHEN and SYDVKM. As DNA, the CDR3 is TGTGCCAACAGTTCCGCGGACGGCCCCAAGACCCAGTACTTC. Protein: CANSSADGPKTQYF. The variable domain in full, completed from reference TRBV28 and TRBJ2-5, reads DVKVTQSSRYLVKRTGEKVFLECVQDMDHENMFWYRQDPGLGLRLIYFSYDVKMKEKGDIPEGYSVSREKKERFSLILESASTNQTSMYLCANSSADGPKTQYFGPGTRLLVL.

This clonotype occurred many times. This CDR3 reads CASSSTGEQETQYF. The CDR3 coding sequence is TGTGCCAGCAGTTCGACAGGGGAGCAAGAGACCCAGTACTTC. V and J are TRBV6-2 or TRBV6-3 and TRBJ2-5, with TRBD1 matching 8 bases. The CDR3 runs to 14 residues. The V gene's germline CDR1 is MNHEY and CDR2 SVGEGT. The trim removed 4 bases at V and 2 bases at J, leaving 3 bases unmatched.

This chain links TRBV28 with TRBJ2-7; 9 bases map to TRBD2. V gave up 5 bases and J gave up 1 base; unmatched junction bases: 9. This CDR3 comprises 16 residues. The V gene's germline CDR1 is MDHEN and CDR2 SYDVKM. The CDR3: CASSDLKTSGSYEQYF. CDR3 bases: TGTGCCAGCAGTGACCTAAAGACTAGCGGTTCCTACGAGCAGTACTTC.

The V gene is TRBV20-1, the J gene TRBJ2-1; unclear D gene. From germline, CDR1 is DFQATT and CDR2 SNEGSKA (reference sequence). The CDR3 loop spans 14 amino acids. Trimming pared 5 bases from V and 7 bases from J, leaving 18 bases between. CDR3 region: CSAPRVGFGNEQFF. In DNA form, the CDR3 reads TGCAGTGCTCCGCGAGTGGGGTTCGGGAATGAGCAGTTCTTC.

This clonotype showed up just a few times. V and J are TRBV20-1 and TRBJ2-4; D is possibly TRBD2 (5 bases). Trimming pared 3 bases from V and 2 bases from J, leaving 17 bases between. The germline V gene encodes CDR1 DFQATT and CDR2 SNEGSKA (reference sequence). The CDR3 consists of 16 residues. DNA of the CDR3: TGCAGTGCTAGCGACTCTGTGCGGACTCCCAAAAACATTCAGTACTTC. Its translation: CSASDSVRTPKNIQYF.

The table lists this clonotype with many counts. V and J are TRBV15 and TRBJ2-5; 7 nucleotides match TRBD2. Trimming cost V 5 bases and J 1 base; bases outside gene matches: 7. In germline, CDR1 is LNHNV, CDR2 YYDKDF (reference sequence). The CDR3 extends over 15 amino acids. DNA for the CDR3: TGTGCCACCAGCGCTCGGGGCGGGAGCCAAGAGACCCAGTACTTC. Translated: CATSARGGSQETQYF.

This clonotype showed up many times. Written as DNA, the CDR3 is TGTGCCAGCAGCTTTGGACTGGGAGCAGATACGCAGTATTTT. Its translation is CASSFGLGADTQYF. The chain recombines TRBV5-4 with TRBJ2-3; D is perhaps TRBD2 (5 bases). From germline, CDR1 is SGHNT and CDR2 YYREEE (reference sequence). Deletions cut 2 bases from V and 4 bases from J, with 11 bases between. The CDR3 has 14 amino acids.

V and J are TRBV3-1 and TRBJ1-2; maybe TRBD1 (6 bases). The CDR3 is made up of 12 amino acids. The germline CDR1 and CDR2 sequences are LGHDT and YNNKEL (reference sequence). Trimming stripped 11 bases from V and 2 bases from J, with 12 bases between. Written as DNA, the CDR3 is TGTGCCGCTGCAGGGACAAACTATGGCTACACCTTC. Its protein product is CAAAGTNYGYTF.

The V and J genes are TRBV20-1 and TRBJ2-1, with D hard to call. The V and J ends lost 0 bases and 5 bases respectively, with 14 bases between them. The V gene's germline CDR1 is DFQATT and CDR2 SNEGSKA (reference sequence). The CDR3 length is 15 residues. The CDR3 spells CSARDKVGADNEQFF. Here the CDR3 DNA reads TGCAGTGCTAGAGATAAAGTGGGTGCCGACAATGAGCAGTTCTTC.

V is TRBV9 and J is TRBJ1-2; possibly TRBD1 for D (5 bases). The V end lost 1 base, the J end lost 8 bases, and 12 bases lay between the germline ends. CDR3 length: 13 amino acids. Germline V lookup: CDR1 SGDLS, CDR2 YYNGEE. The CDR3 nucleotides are TGTGCCAGCAGCGTACGCCTGGGGCTGGGCTACACCTTC. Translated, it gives CASSVRLGLGYTF.

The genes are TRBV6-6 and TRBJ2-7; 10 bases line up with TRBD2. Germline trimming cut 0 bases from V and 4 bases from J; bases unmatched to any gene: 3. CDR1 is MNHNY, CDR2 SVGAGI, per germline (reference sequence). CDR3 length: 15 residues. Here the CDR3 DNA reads TGTGCCAGCAGTTACTCGCAGCGGGGGGGGTACGAGCAGTACTTC. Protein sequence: CASSYSQRGGYEQYF.

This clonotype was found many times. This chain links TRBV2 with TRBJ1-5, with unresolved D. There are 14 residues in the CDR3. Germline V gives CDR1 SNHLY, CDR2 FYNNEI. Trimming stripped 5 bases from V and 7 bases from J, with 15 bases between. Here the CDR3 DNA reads TGTGCCAGCAGTACCGGGCATTTCATCCAGCCCCAGCATTTT. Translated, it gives CASSTGHFIQPQHF.

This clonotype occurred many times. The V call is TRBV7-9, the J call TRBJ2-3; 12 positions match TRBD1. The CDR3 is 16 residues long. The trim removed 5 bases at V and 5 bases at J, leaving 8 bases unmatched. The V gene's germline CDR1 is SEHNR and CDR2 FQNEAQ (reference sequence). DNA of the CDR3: TGTGCCAGCAGCCGCGGGACAGGGGGCTATGGAGATACGCAGTATTTT. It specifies CASSRGTGGYGDTQYF.

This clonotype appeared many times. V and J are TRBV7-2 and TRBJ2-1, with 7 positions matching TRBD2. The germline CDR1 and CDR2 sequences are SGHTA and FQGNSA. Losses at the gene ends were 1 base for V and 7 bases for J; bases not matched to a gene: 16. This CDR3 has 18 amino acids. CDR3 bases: TGTGCCAGCAGCTTAGATTTTGCGGGGGTCTCAAGGTGGAATGAGCAGTTCTTC. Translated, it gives CASSLDFAGVSRWNEQFF.

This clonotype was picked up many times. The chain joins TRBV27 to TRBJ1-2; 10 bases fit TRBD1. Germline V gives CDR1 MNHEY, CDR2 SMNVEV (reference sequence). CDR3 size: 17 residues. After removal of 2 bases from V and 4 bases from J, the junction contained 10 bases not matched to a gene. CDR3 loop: CASSLTDRGGLPYGYTF. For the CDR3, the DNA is TGTGCCAGCAGTTTAACGGACAGGGGGGGGCTGCCCTATGGCTACACCTTC.

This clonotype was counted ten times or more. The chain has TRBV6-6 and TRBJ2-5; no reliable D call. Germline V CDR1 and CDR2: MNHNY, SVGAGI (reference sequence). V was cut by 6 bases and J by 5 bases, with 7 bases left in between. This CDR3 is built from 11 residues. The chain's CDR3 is CASRTKETQYF. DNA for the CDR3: TGTGCCAGCAGGACGAAGGAGACCCAGTACTTC.

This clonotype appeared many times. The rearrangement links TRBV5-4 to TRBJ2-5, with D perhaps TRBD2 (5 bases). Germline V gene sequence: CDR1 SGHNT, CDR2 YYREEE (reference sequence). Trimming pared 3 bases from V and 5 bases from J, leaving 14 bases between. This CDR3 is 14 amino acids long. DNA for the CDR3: TGTGCCAGCAGCTCACTAGGGTTGACGGAGACCCAGTACTTC. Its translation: CASSSLGLTETQYF.

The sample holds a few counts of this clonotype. The CDR3 region is CASSVAGQGDTEAFF. In DNA form, the CDR3 reads TGCGCCAGCAGCGTAGCCGGACAGGGAGACACTGAAGCTTTCTTT. The chain combines TRBV5-1 with TRBJ1-1; 8 bases agree with TRBD1. The CDR3 has 15 amino acids. CDR1 and CDR2 from the germline V gene are SGHRS and YFSETQ. The V and J ends lost 4 bases and 3 bases, in that order; junction bases with no gene match: 8.

In DNA, the CDR3 is TGCAGCGTTGAGTTCTTGGGACAGGGAGTAAATGAGCAGTTCTTC. Protein product: CSVEFLGQGVNEQFF. The chain employs TRBV29-1 and TRBJ2-1, with 9 bases lining up with TRBD1. The CDR3 totals 15 residues. The germline V gene encodes CDR1 SQVTM and CDR2 ANQGSEA. J was trimmed by 7 bases and V by 3 bases; bases with no gene match: 10.